The 24 T cell receptor beta chains listed next were all sequenced from one sample in a study of T cells in Graves' hyperthyroidism and ophthalmopathy. Amplified TCR beta CDR3 regions came from RNA transcripts. During a first-round RT-PCR of the TCR CDR3, the HTBI primer set was used. Each CDR3 protein is one row after TCRdb ran MiXCR on the multiplex PCR reads. The table includes a few hundred thousand distinct CDR3 sequences, over 45% detected once. The material sequenced was peripheral blood or thyroid tissue (not recorded which). The receptor source for this set is an adult woman with Graves' disease, either hyperthyroidism or ophthalmopathy (not recorded which).

As regards this clonotype: A read error may produce the germline difference seen at one junction end. The gene calls are TRBV6-5 and TRBJ2-2; D gene unclear. Germline V gene lookup returns CDR1 MNHEY and CDR2 SVGAGI. The CDR3 extends over 15 amino acids. The CDR3 loop reads CVSSYSRWATGELFF. The CDR3 bases are TGTGTCAGCAGTTACTCGAGGTGGGCCACCGGGGAGCTGTTTTTT.

This chain links TRBV7-2 with TRBJ1-6; D gene unclear. V dropped 6 bases and J dropped 0 bases, with 6 bases sitting between them. Germline assignment: CDR1 SGHTA and CDR2 FQGNSA. This CDR3 is built from 14 residues. In nucleotides, the CDR3 is TGTGCCAGCAGTCATAGCTCCTATAATTCACCCCTCCACTTT. Amino acid sequence: CASSHSSYNSPLHF.

J is TRBJ2-7 and V is TRBV9; D gene uncertain. Trimming removed 4 bases from V and 3 bases from J, with 14 bases in between. The length of the CDR3 is 14 residues. The germline V gene has CDR1 SGDLS and CDR2 YYNGEE. CDR3 sequence reads: CASSPRPTVYEQYF. Here the CDR3 DNA reads TGTGCCAGCAGCCCCCGCCCCACAGTCTACGAGCAGTACTTC.

This clonotype was recorded at least ten times. The chain uses TRBV20-1 and TRBJ2-5; D is unresolved. V lost 0 bases to trimming and J lost 6 bases, with 5 bases between them. Germline V CDR1 and CDR2: DFQATT, SNEGSKA (reference sequence). The CDR3 spans 11 residues. The CDR3 nucleotides are TGCAGTGCTAGAGATAAAAAGACCCAGTACTTC. Its translation is CSARDKKTQYF.

The chain joins TRBV13 to TRBJ1-2; unclear D gene. This CDR3 spans 16 amino acids. Germline lookup yields CDR1 PRHDT and CDR2 FYEKMQ (reference sequence). V was pared by 8 bases and J by 7 bases, with 26 bases between. The CDR3 DNA sequence: TGTGCCAGCGCTCGCCGGATCGAATCGACCTCCCTTGGCTACACCTTC. Protein sequence: CASARRIESTSLGYTF.

This clonotype was observed a few times. The chain uses TRBV5-1 and TRBJ2-7; a weak D match, TRBD2 (6 bases). Germline V gene sequence: CDR1 SGHRS, CDR2 YFSETQ. V was shortened by 2 bases and J by 7 bases, with 16 bases between the two germline ends. The CDR3 runs 14 residues. This CDR3 is CASSFRGAGWEQYF. As DNA, the CDR3 is TGCGCCAGCAGCTTCCGGGGAGCGGGCTGGGAGCAGTACTTC.

On this clonotype itself: This may be a read error: a much more frequent sequence differs by one nucleotide. The chain joins TRBV19 to TRBJ1-1, with 11 nucleotides matching TRBD1. The junction had 19 bases not matched to a gene; V was cut back by 6 bases and J by 1 base. Germline CDR1 reads LNHDA; CDR2 reads SQIVND (reference sequence). The CDR3 covers 20 residues. The CDR3 DNA follows: TGTGCCAGTAGCACCTTCCGGGACAGGGGGAGCAAAGGGGGGAACACTGAAGCTTTCTTT. It yields the protein CASSTFRDRGSKGGNTEAFF. The variable domain in full, with the rest retrieved from reference TRBV19 and TRBJ1-1, is DGGITQSPKYLFRKEGQNVTLSCEQNLNHDAMYWYRQDPGQGLRLIYYSQIVNDFQKGDIAEGYSVSREKKESFPLTVTSAQKNPTAFYLCASSTFRDRGSKGGNTEAFFGQGTRLTVV.

This clonotype has only one observation. The chain is built from TRBV19 and TRBJ1-5; 7 nucleotides agree with TRBD1. This CDR3 region has 15 residues. The trim removed 5 bases at V and 1 base at J, leaving 5 bases unmatched. In germline, CDR1 is LNHDA, CDR2 SQIVND (reference sequence). CDR3 sequence: CASSESGGSNQPQHF. The CDR3 DNA reads as TGTGCCAGTAGTGAATCAGGGGGAAGCAATCAGCCCCAGCATTTT.

This clonotype was observed a few times. This rearrangement joins TRBV6-5 to TRBJ1-6; D may be TRBD1 (6 bases). The CDR3 covers 16 residues. With 6 bases removed from V and 2 bases from J, the gap between germline ends came to 14 bases. Germline V gene sequence: CDR1 MNHEY, CDR2 SVGAGI. The CDR3 bases are TGTGCCAGCAGCTCCGGGGGGGGGCCCTATAATTCACCCCTCCACTTT. It codes for CASSSGGGPYNSPLHF.

The chain links TRBV7-8 to TRBJ2-6; D not certain. The CDR3 extends over 15 amino acids. Trimming stripped 5 bases from V and 1 base from J, with 9 bases between. CDR1 is SGHVS, CDR2 FQNEAQ, per germline. In nucleotides, the CDR3 is TGTGCCAGCAGCCCCGTAGAGTCTGGGGCCAACGTCCTGACTTTC. This sequence encodes CASSPVESGANVLTF.

The chain joins TRBV7-9 to TRBJ2-7; 11 nucleotides align to TRBD2. This CDR3 is 15 amino acids long. Losses at the gene ends were 6 bases for V and 3 bases for J; bases not matched to a gene: 7. CDR1 is SEHNR, CDR2 FQNEAQ, per germline (reference sequence). The CDR3 DNA sequence: TGTGCCAGCAGTGCGGGGGGACTAGCGGTCTACGAGCAGTACTTC. Translation: CASSAGGLAVYEQYF. The entire variable domain, with the rest obtained from reference TRBV7-9 and TRBJ2-7, is as follows: DTGVSQNPRHKITKRGQNVTFRCDPISEHNRLYWYRQTLGQGPEFLTYFQNEAQLEKSRLLSDRFSAERPKGSFSTLEIQRTEQGDSAMYLCASSAGGLAVYEQYFGPGTRLTVT.

This clonotype occurred many times. J is TRBJ1-1 and V is TRBV14; 12 bases are a match to TRBD1. Trimming at V came to 4 bases and at J to 1 base, leaving 4 bases not matched to a gene. Germline CDR1 is SGHDN and CDR2 is FVKESK. This CDR3 region has 16 residues. This CDR3 reads CASSPGQGARNTEAFF. CDR3 sequence (DNA): TGTGCCAGCAGCCCGGGACAGGGGGCGAGGAACACTGAAGCTTTCTTT.

For this clonotype: At one of its ends the junction is not consistent with the germline gene, which may arise from a read error. The genes are TRBV6-6 and TRBJ1-2; D is perhaps TRBD1 (5 bases). This CDR3 comprises 15 residues. Germline V gives CDR1 MNHNY, CDR2 SVGAGI (reference sequence). DNA of the CDR3: TGTGCCGGCGGGACCTTAGACAGAGGAGATTATGTCTACACCTTC. Translating gives CAGGTLDRGDYVYTF.

The rearrangement uses TRBV7-2 and TRBJ2-5; maybe TRBD1 (6 bases). The germline V and J ends were trimmed by 5 bases and 2 bases, with 15 bases remaining between them. Germline V gives CDR1 SGHTA, CDR2 FQGNSA. The CDR3 is 15 amino acids. This CDR3 is CASSAPRTDQETQYF. The CDR3 region has the DNA TGTGCCAGCAGCGCGCCCAGGACAGATCAAGAGACCCAGTACTTC.

The chain couples TRBV29-1 to TRBJ2-7, with TRBD2 as a possible D gene (5 bases). This CDR3 contains 14 residues. From germline, CDR1 is SQVTM and CDR2 ANQGSEA. Trimming removed 1 base from V and 2 bases from J, with 12 bases in between. The CDR3 loop is CSVEGGVVAYEQYF. DNA for the CDR3: TGCAGCGTTGAAGGGGGAGTAGTTGCCTACGAGCAGTACTTC.

The chain combines TRBV10-3 with TRBJ1-1; 9 bases align to TRBD1. V lost 10 bases and J lost 3; bases outside the gene matches: 6. CDR1 is ENHRY and CDR2 is SYGVKD in the germline V gene. The CDR3 contains 13 residues. The CDR3 is CATGQGPDTEAFF. In nucleotides, the CDR3 is TGTGCCACCGGACAGGGGCCGGACACTGAAGCTTTCTTT.

The chain combines TRBV5-5 with TRBJ1-2, with TRBD1 matching 9 bases. After removal of 6 bases from V and 7 bases from J, the junction contained 22 bases not matched to a gene. The germline V gene encodes CDR1 SGHKS and CDR2 YYEKEE (reference sequence). The CDR3 loop spans 18 amino acids. The DNA for the CDR3 is TGTGCCAGCAACACCGGACAGGGGATTACATCCATTCTCCGTGGCTACACCTTC. It translates to CASNTGQGITSILRGYTF. The whole variable domain, filled in from reference TRBV5-5 and TRBJ1-2, reads DAGVTQSPTHLIKTRGQQVTLRCSPISGHKSVSWYQQVLGQGPQFIFQYYEKEERGRGNFPDRFSARQFPNYSSELNVNALLLGDSALYLCASNTGQGITSILRGYTFGSGTRLTVV.

At least ten counts were recorded for this clonotype. This chain connects TRBV7-3 to TRBJ2-7; 7 bases line up with TRBD2. The V gene's germline CDR1 is SGHTA and CDR2 FQGTGA. V dropped 3 bases and J dropped 2; count of bases not matched to a gene: 7. This CDR3 contains 15 residues. DNA of the CDR3: TGTGCCAGCAGCTTTAACGCGGGAGATACCTACGAGCAGTACTTC. Its protein product is CASSFNAGDTYEQYF.

This clonotype was seen only a few times. The chain links TRBV2 to TRBJ2-3, with 8 bases fitting TRBD1. In germline, CDR1 is SNHLY, CDR2 FYNNEI. CDR3 length: 15 residues. V gave up 6 bases and J gave up 3 bases; unmatched junction bases: 8. The CDR3: CASSPGQGGTDTQYF. CDR3 in DNA: TGTGCCAGCAGCCCCGGACAGGGCGGGACAGATACGCAGTATTTT.

The rearrangement uses TRBV29-1 and TRBJ2-7; 9 positions agree with TRBD2. V shed 1 base and J 11 bases; nucleotides not matched to a gene: 6. The CDR3 extends over 12 amino acids. CDR1 is SQVTM, CDR2 ANQGSEA, per germline. CDR3 in DNA: TGCAGCGTTGAAGGGGGAGGACTAGCGAAGTACTTC. Translated: CSVEGGGLAKYF.

This chain joins TRBV7-6 and TRBJ1-5; TRBD1 agrees at 11 bases. This CDR3 spans 17 amino acids. The V gene's germline CDR1 is SGHVS and CDR2 FNYEAQ. The junction had 10 bases not matched to a gene; V was cut back by 2 bases and J by 7 bases. CDR3 amino acids: CASSLNPGTGGIQPQHF. CDR3 nucleotides: TGTGCCAGCAGCTTAAACCCCGGGACAGGGGGAATCCAGCCCCAGCATTTT.

The gene calls are TRBV9 and TRBJ1-6; 7 bases are shared with TRBD1. Germline loops: CDR1 SGDLS, CDR2 YYNGEE. V gave up 0 bases and J gave up 4 bases; unmatched junction bases: 7. The CDR3 is made up of 17 amino acids. CDR3 region: CASSVARAGGYNSPLHF. CDR3 coding DNA: TGTGCCAGCAGCGTAGCTAGGGCAGGGGGGTATAATTCACCCCTCCACTTT.

This clonotype was found a few times. This clone may be a read error of a much larger clone one base away. This chain connects TRBV7-9 to TRBJ2-7; 8 bases are a match to TRBD2. The length of the CDR3 is 14 residues. Per the germline V gene, CDR1 is SEHNR and CDR2 is FQNEAQ (reference sequence). The trim removed 4 bases at V and 10 bases at J, leaving 12 bases unmatched. Here the CDR3 DNA reads TGTGCCAGCAGCTCCGGGACCGCGCGGGAGGCCCAGTACTTC. This translates into CASSSGTAREAQYF.

This clonotype was counted once. The chain combines TRBV20-1 with TRBJ1-3; no firm D call. Between the trimmed V and J ends, which lost 5 bases and 0 bases, there was a span of 8 bases. This CDR3 is built from 13 residues. Germline CDR1 and CDR2: DFQATT and SNEGSKA (reference sequence). The CDR3, as DNA: TGCAGTGCTTCCCCTCGCTCTGGAAACACCATATATTTT. Encoded protein: CSASPRSGNTIYF.